Listed here are 10 T cell receptor beta chains from one sample, sequenced in a study of shared clonotypes between healthy human individuals. The table came from immunoSEQ multiplex PCR; TCRdb's copy has only in-frame clones and leaves some out. In the table there are fewer than 700,000 clones, roughly four fifths of which are singletons. The specimen was PBMCs. The receptors were sampled from a woman in her 40s in good health. Some clones in this sample may be carry-over from other donors' samples.

The chain recombines TRBV4-1 with TRBJ1-2; 9 bases map to TRBD1. This CDR3 region has 17 residues. Germline trimming cut 1 base from V and 1 base from J; bases unmatched to any gene: 7. Germline CDR1 is MGHRA and CDR2 is YSYEKL. The CDR3 spells CASSQVVRQGDNYGYTF. CDR3 DNA: TGCGCCAGCAGCCAAGTAGTCCGACAGGGGGATAACTATGGCTACACCTTC.

The genes are TRBV6-5 and TRBJ2-2; no definite D call. Germline V gives CDR1 MNHEY, CDR2 SVGAGI. This CDR3 spans 13 amino acids. With 0 bases removed from V and 7 bases from J, the gap between germline ends came to 6 bases. CDR3 DNA sequence: TGTGCCAGCAGTTACTCGATGAACGGGGAGCTGTTTTTT. Translation: CASSYSMNGELFF.

The chain couples TRBV14 to TRBJ2-2; TRBD1 is a possible D gene (7 bases). The CDR3 sequence is 17 residues long. Between the trimmed V and J ends, which lost 2 bases and 6 bases, there was a span of 19 bases. Germline-derived CDR1 and CDR2 are SGHDN and FVKESK. The CDR3: CASSQKAYLRGAGELFF. The CDR3 bases are TGTGCCAGCAGCCAAAAGGCGTATCTCAGGGGGGCCGGGGAGCTGTTTTTT. The full variable domain, in which reference TRBV14 and TRBJ2-2 provide the parts outside the CDR3, is EAGVTQFPSHSVIEKGQTVTLRCDPISGHDNLYWYRRVMGKEIKFLLHFVKESKQDESGMPNNRFLAERTGGTYSTLKVQPAELEDSGVYFCASSQKAYLRGAGELFFGEGSRLTVL.

In its sample, this clone was seen a few times. Other DNA variants within this sample encode the same CDR3. V and J are TRBV5-1 and TRBJ2-1; D possibly corresponds to TRBD2 (6 bases). Germline-derived CDR1 and CDR2 are SGHRS and YFSETQ. This CDR3 is 14 amino acids long. Trimming stripped 2 bases from V and 7 bases from J, with 13 bases between. The CDR3 coding sequence is TGCGCCAGCAGCTTCTCGGGAGTAGGGAATGAGCAGTTCTTC. The encoded protein is CASSFSGVGNEQFF.

There are a few counts of this clone. This chain joins TRBV9 and TRBJ2-1; maybe TRBD2 (5 bases). The germline V gene encodes CDR1 SGDLS and CDR2 YYNGEE. CDR3 length: 19 amino acids. V was cut by 1 base and J by 3 bases, with 23 bases left in between. CDR3 residues: CASSVSLTMGVAGYNEQFF. In DNA, the CDR3 is TGTGCCAGCAGCGTAAGCCTCACGATGGGAGTCGCAGGCTACAATGAGCAGTTCTTC.

The chain links TRBV5-8 to TRBJ1-2, with D unresolved. V was pared by 2 bases and J by 8 bases, with 13 bases between. CDR3 length equals 13 residues. Germline CDR1 and CDR2: SGHTS and YDEGEE. The CDR3 region has the DNA TGTGCCAGCAGCTTAATTGGGGTCTTAGGCTACACCTTC. Amino acids: CASSLIGVLGYTF.

The rearrangement links TRBV2 to TRBJ1-3; the D is unclear. CDR1 is SNHLY and CDR2 is FYNNEI in the germline V gene. V lost 4 bases, J lost 4 bases, and 11 bases lay in between. The CDR3 contains 14 residues. This CDR3 is CASSAGYGGNTIYF. CDR3 sequence (DNA): TGTGCCAGCAGTGCCGGGTACGGCGGAAACACCATATATTTT.

This chain links TRBV9 with TRBJ1-2, with 7 bases lining up with TRBD1. This CDR3 comprises 18 residues. Trimming cost V 0 bases and J 4 bases; bases outside gene matches: 15. Germline values: CDR1 SGDLS, CDR2 YYNGEE. The CDR3 sequence: CASSVAEGGPTYPYGYTF. As DNA, the CDR3 is TGTGCCAGCAGCGTAGCGGAAGGGGGCCCTACATACCCCTATGGCTACACCTTC.

A single count supports this clone. The chain recombines TRBV10-3 with TRBJ2-1; 9 bases fit TRBD2. Germline V lookup: CDR1 ENHRY, CDR2 SYGVKD. Germline trimming cut 6 bases from V and 7 bases from J; bases unmatched to any gene: 7. The CDR3 is 14 amino acids. CDR3 sequence: CAIRKAGGTNEQFF. The CDR3 coding sequence is TGTGCCATCAGGAAAGCGGGAGGTACGAATGAGCAGTTCTTC.

The chain uses TRBV11-2 and TRBJ2-7, with D perhaps TRBD1 (7 bases). Trimming stripped 1 base from V and 7 bases from J, with 20 bases between. Germline V CDR1 and CDR2: SGHAT, FQNNGV. The CDR3 extends over 16 amino acids. CDR3 in amino acids: CASSLVGGGPTREQYF. In DNA form, the CDR3 reads TGTGCCAGCAGCTTAGTAGGAGGGGGCCCTACTCGGGAGCAGTACTTC.